These T cell receptor beta chains were read from a single sample in a study of blood T cells in healthy people across ages. TCRdb processed the 5' RACE reads anew with MiXCR; each CDR3 protein has one entry. The profile shows hundreds of thousands of distinct CDR3 sequences, about 27% of them singletons. This sample also belongs to another study, concerning T cells of mothers and their children.

Sequenced material: blood. All receptors derive from a boy between 2 and 10 years old in good health. The CDR3 runs from the conserved cysteine through the conserved F or W. D genes are given only for firm matches. Not all rows give a size; the values are once, few, many and, for expanded clones, a class.

V,size,J,D,DNA,CDR3
TRBV2,few,TRBJ2-4,TRBD1,TGTGCCAGCAGTCGAGAGACAGGGGTTCACATTCAGTACTTC,CASSRETGVHIQYF
TRBV5-1,NA,TRBJ2-1,TRBD2,TGCGCCAGCAGCTTCCTAGCGGGAGATCTCTACAATGAGCAGTTCTTC,CASSFLAGDLYNEQFF
TRBV5-5,NA,TRBJ2-7,TRBD1,TGTGCCAGCAGCTTGTTCCTCCGGGACAGGGCCTCCTACGAGCAGTACTTC,CASSLFLRDRASYEQYF
TRBV2,NA,TRBJ2-7,TRBD2,TGTGCCAGCAATAGCGGGGGGGCCGGGCCTTACGAGCAGTACTTC,CASNSGGAGPYEQYF
TRBV12-3/TRBV12-4,NA,TRBJ2-3,NA,TGTGCCAGCAGTTTAGCCCTTTTTCCTTGGACTCGCACAGATACGCAGTATTTT,CASSLALFPWTRTDTQYF
TRBV7-2,few,TRBJ1-2,TRBD1,TGTGCCAGCAGCCCCTCCGGGACAGTCTATGGCTACACCTTC,CASSPSGTVYGYTF
TRBV7-9,many,TRBJ2-7,TRBD2,TGTGCCAGCAGTGCTAGCGGGAGTTCCTACGAGCAGTACTTC,CASSASGSSYEQYF
TRBV6-2/TRBV6-3,few,TRBJ1-1,TRBD1,TGTGCCAGCAGTTACTCGACAGGGGTGGACACTGAAGCTTTCTTT,CASSYSTGVDTEAFF
TRBV11-2,NA,TRBJ2-1,TRBD2,TGTGCCAGCAGCTTAAGCGGGGGGGCCGCCAATGAGCAGTTCTTC,CASSLSGGAANEQFF
TRBV10-3,few,TRBJ1-1,NA,TGTGCCATCAGTGAGACAGGCTGGACTGAAGCTTTCTTT,CAISETGWTEAFF
TRBV12-3/TRBV12-4,few,TRBJ2-7,NA,TGTGCCAGCACCGCGGGACACCTACTCTACGAGCAGTACTTC,CASTAGHLLYEQYF
TRBV2,few,TRBJ1-2,NA,TGTGCCAGCAGTGAAATCGGGCTCACTAACTATGGCTACACCTTC,CASSEIGLTNYGYTF
TRBV7-9,few,TRBJ2-5,NA,TGTGCCAGCAGCCCGCTGACTAGTTTCCAAGAGACCCAGTACTTC,CASSPLTSFQETQYF
TRBV9,few,TRBJ2-3,NA,TGTGCCAGCAGCGTAACAGGTCTAACCTCCTCAGATACGCAGTATTTT,CASSVTGLTSSDTQYF
TRBV7-3,few,TRBJ2-1,TRBD2,TGTGCCAGCAGCTGGAGTAGCGGGGGGGCCAATGAGCAGTTCTTC,CASSWSSGGANEQFF
TRBV5-1,few,TRBJ2-5,TRBD1,TGCGCCAGCAGCCTCCGGGACAGGTATCGAGAGACCCAGTACTTC,CASSLRDRYRETQYF
TRBV20-1,NA,TRBJ2-1,NA,TGCAGTGCTATAGAAGGCAGGGGGGGGTCCTACAATGAGCAGTTCTTC,CSAIEGRGGSYNEQFF
TRBV29-1,few,TRBJ2-4,NA,TGCAGCGTTGGAGGAGTCCTTGGGGCCAAAAACATTCAGTACTTC,CSVGGVLGAKNIQYF
TRBV18,NA,TRBJ1-1,TRBD1,TGTGCCAGCTCTCCGACAGGGGGCGCTGAAGCTTTCTTT,CASSPTGGAEAFF
TRBV28,many,TRBJ2-5,TRBD1,TGTGCCAGCAGTCGAGGGGACAGACCACAAGAGACCCAGTACTTC,CASSRGDRPQETQYF
TRBV9,NA,TRBJ1-3,TRBD1,TGTGCCAGCAGCGCGGACAGGCTAAACGGAAACACCATATATTTT,CASSADRLNGNTIYF
TRBV7-9,few,TRBJ1-3,NA,TGTGCCAGCAGCGCCTGGGGGGCGACACCGGCTGGAAACACCATATATTTT,CASSAWGATPAGNTIYF
TRBV5-1,few,TRBJ2-7,NA,TGCGCCAGCAGCTTTACAGGGTTGGAGCAGTACTTC,CASSFTGLEQYF
TRBV4-2,NA,TRBJ2-7,TRBD1,TGTGCCAGCAGCCAAGATTGGACAGGGGTATACGAGCAGTACTTC,CASSQDWTGVYEQYF
TRBV12-3/TRBV12-4,few,TRBJ2-7,NA,TGTGCCAGCCGGGACATGGGGGACTACGAGCAGTACTTC,CASRDMGDYEQYF
TRBV29-1,NA,TRBJ2-1,TRBD2,TGCAGCGTAACTAGCGGACAAGGTGAGCAGTTCTTC,CSVTSGQGEQFF
TRBV6-2/TRBV6-3,NA,TRBJ1-3,NA,TGTGCCAGCAGTTATCGTTTTGTCCCGGGACCCTACTCTGGAAACACCATATATTTT,CASSYRFVPGPYSGNTIYF
TRBV28,NA,TRBJ2-4,NA,TGTGCCAGTTGGGGCGACCCAGCCAAAAACATTCAGTACTTC,CASWGDPAKNIQYF
TRBV7-2,few,TRBJ2-5,NA,TGTGCCAGCAGCAAACGACAGGATCGCCAAGAGACCCAGTACTTC,CASSKRQDRQETQYF
TRBV11-2,NA,TRBJ2-7,TRBD1,TGTGCCAGCAGCCCCTCTGGGACAGGAGGAAGGGAGCAGTACTTC,CASSPSGTGGREQYF
TRBV10-3,few,TRBJ1-4,NA,TGTGCCATCAGTAGGACAGCCAATAATGAAAAACTGTTTTTT,CAISRTANNEKLFF
TRBV9,NA,TRBJ2-4,TRBD2,TGTGCCAGCAGCGTATTGGCGGGGGGACGAAACATTCAGTACTTC,CASSVLAGGRNIQYF
TRBV25-1,NA,TRBJ1-1,NA,TGTGCCAGCAGTGAACCGGGAGACGCGAACACTGAAGCTTTCTTT,CASSEPGDANTEAFF
TRBV12-3/TRBV12-4,NA,TRBJ2-5,TRBD2,TGTGCCAGCAGTTTAAGCGCGGGAGGGTCTGAGACCCAGTACTTC,CASSLSAGGSETQYF
TRBV7-9,many,TRBJ1-1,NA,TGTGCCAGCAGCTTAGCGCCTGGGGAGAAGAACACTGAAGCTTTCTTT,CASSLAPGEKNTEAFF
TRBV29-1,few,TRBJ2-6,NA,TGCAGCGTTGTGGGGGGGCTCTCTGGGGCCAACGTCCTGACTTTC,CSVVGGLSGANVLTF
TRBV20-1,NA,TRBJ1-2,TRBD1,TGCAGTGCTAGACGGGACAGGGGGCGTAATGGCTACACCTTC,CSARRDRGRNGYTF
TRBV20-1,NA,TRBJ2-7,NA,TGCAGTGCTAGGAGACTCAAGGACACCTACGAGCAGTACTTC,CSARRLKDTYEQYF
TRBV7-2,few,TRBJ2-7,NA,TGTGCCAGCAGCCCGGAGGGACACTCCTACGAGCAGTACTTC,CASSPEGHSYEQYF
TRBV19,few,TRBJ2-1,NA,TGTGCCAGTAGTATCCTCGGGGTGAGCGATGAGCAGTTCTTC,CASSILGVSDEQFF
TRBV20-1,few,TRBJ2-7,NA,TGCAGTGCGAGGGGGGGGGCCAACGAGCAGTACTTC,CSARGGANEQYF
TRBV2,NA,TRBJ2-7,TRBD2,TGTGCCAGCAGATGGACTAGCGGGAACCCCTACGAGCAGTACTTC,CASRWTSGNPYEQYF
TRBV27,few,TRBJ2-3,NA,TGTGCCAGCAGTCCTCTGGGGACTGGAAGCACAGATACGCAGTATTTT,CASSPLGTGSTDTQYF
TRBV6-5,few,TRBJ1-3,NA,TGTGCCAGCAGCCGGGACCCGTCAGGAAACACCATATATTTT,CASSRDPSGNTIYF
TRBV5-4,NA,TRBJ2-5,NA,TGTGCCAGCAGCTGGAACACGGAATTGGGGACCCAGTACTTC,CASSWNTELGTQYF
TRBV12-3/TRBV12-4,many,TRBJ2-5,NA,TGTGCCAGCAGTTTAAATCATAGAACTCAAGAGACCCAGTACTTC,CASSLNHRTQETQYF
TRBV5-1,NA,TRBJ2-7,TRBD1,TGCGCCAGCAGCTTTCGGGGCTGGGCTGGACAGGGGGCCTACGAGCAGTACTTC,CASSFRGWAGQGAYEQYF
TRBV4-3,few,TRBJ2-7,NA,TGCGCCAGCAGCCAAGAGGTAGCGAGCTACGAGCAGTACTTC,CASSQEVASYEQYF
TRBV7-9,few,TRBJ2-6,NA,TGTGCCAGCAGCCCCTTCCACCGGGAAGCAAGGGATGGGGCCAACGTCCTGACTTTC,CASSPFHREARDGANVLTF
TRBV5-6,few,TRBJ2-2,NA,TGTGCCAGCAGCTTACATGCCGGGGAGCTGTTTTTT,CASSLHAGELFF
TRBV20-1,NA,TRBJ2-5,NA,TGCAGTGCCAGTTCCCGGGACGAATCACAAGAGACCCAGTACTTC,CSASSRDESQETQYF
TRBV20-1,NA,TRBJ1-1,TRBD1,TGCAGTGCTTCACAGGGGATGAACACTGAAGCTTTCTTT,CSASQGMNTEAFF